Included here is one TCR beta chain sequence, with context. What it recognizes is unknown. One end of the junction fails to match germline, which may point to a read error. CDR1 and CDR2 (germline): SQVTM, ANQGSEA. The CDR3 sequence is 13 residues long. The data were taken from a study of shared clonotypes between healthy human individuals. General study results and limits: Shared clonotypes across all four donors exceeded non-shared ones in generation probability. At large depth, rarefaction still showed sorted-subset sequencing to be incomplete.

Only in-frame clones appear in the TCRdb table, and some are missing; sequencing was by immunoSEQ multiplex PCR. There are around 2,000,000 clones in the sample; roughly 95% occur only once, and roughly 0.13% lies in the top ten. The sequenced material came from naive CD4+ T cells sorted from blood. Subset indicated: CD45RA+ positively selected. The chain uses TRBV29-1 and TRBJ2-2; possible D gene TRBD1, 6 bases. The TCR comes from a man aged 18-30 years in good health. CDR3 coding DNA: TGCAGCGTAGAAGGGGGATTAACCGGGGAGCTGTTTTTT. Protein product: CSVEGGLTGELFF.